What follows are 13 T cell receptor beta chains derived from one specimen sequenced in a study of blood T cell repertoires in COVID-19. Repertoires were generated with immunoSEQ multiplex PCR, while TCRdb's copy carries only in-frame clones and drops some. Of 200,000 to 300,000 clones in the sample, less than 90% were seen once. The sample taken for sequencing was peripheral blood. These receptors all stem from a man in his 60s with acute or convalescent COVID-19.

The chain joins TRBV5-1 to TRBJ2-3; maybe TRBD1 (5 bases). Trimming cost V 5 bases and J 6 bases, with 22 bases left between them. CDR3 length: 16 amino acids. CDR1 is SGHRS and CDR2 is YFSETQ in the germline V gene. CDR3 nucleotides: TGCGCCAGCAGTCTAAGTGGGGCCTCTAATGTTGATACGCAGTATTTT. Protein sequence: CASSLSGASNVDTQYF.

The V and J genes are TRBV13 and TRBJ2-3; D not resolved. The CDR3 is 13 residues long. Germline V lookup: CDR1 PRHDT, CDR2 FYEKMQ (reference sequence). V gave up 5 bases and J gave up 4 bases, with 10 bases separating them. In nucleotides, the CDR3 is TGTGCCAGCAGCCAACTACCGTCAGATACGCAGTATTTT. This sequence encodes CASSQLPSDTQYF.

This clone was detected only a few times. The chain couples TRBV11-1 to TRBJ1-1; D ambiguous. The germline gives CDR1 SGHAT, CDR2 FQDESV (reference sequence). The CDR3 sequence is 12 residues long. V dropped 3 bases and J dropped 0 bases, with 2 bases sitting between them. This CDR3 reads CASSFMNTEAFF. The DNA for the CDR3 is TGTGCCAGCAGCTTTATGAACACTGAAGCTTTCTTT. The whole variable domain, filled in from reference TRBV11-1 and TRBJ1-1, reads EAEVAQSPRYKITEKSQAVAFWCDPISGHATLYWYRQILGQGPELLVQFQDESVVDDSQLPKDRFSAERLKGVDSTLKIQPAELGDSAMYLCASSFMNTEAFFGQGTRLTVV.

The V call is TRBV10-1, the J call TRBJ2-1; TRBD2 agrees at 16 bases. CDR1 and CDR2 (germline): WNHNN, SYGVQD (reference sequence). V dropped 6 bases and J dropped 6; count of bases not matched to a gene: 8. CDR3 length: 17 residues. The DNA for the CDR3 is TGCGCCAGCAGCCCGGGACTAGCGGGGGGGCTTCGCAATGAGCAGTTCTTC. This gives the protein CASSPGLAGGLRNEQFF.

The chain recombines TRBV6-2 or TRBV6-3 with TRBJ1-1, with 9 positions matching TRBD1. The ends lost 6 bases at V and 5 bases at J; junction bases unmatched: 7. CDR3 length: 14 amino acids. From germline, CDR1 is MNHEY and CDR2 SVGEGT. The CDR3 region is CASRYGQGRTEAFF. Here the CDR3 DNA reads TGTGCCAGCAGATACGGACAGGGGAGAACTGAAGCTTTCTTT.

The gene calls are TRBV11-2 and TRBJ1-2, with D possibly matching TRBD1 (6 bases). Germline V lookup: CDR1 SGHAT, CDR2 FQNNGV. The CDR3 has 13 residues. Trimming took 1 base from V and 3 from J, leaving 6 bases between them. The CDR3 DNA follows: TGTGCCAGCAGCTTAGCAGGGGACTATGGCTACACCTTC. As protein: CASSLAGDYGYTF. Filled out from reference TRBV11-2 and TRBJ1-2, the complete variable domain reads EAGVAQSPRYKIIEKRQSVAFWCNPISGHATLYWYQQILGQGPKLLIQFQNNGVVDDSQLPKDRFSAERLKGVDSTLKIQPAKLEDSAVYLCASSLAGDYGYTFGSGTRLTVV.

The chain employs TRBV15 and TRBJ2-1; D is ambiguous. The CDR3 loop spans 17 amino acids. CDR1 LNHNV and CDR2 YYDKDF come from the germline V gene (reference sequence). V shed 3 bases and J shed 5 bases, with 20 bases lying between them. The CDR3 is CATSSGAELLQNNEQFF. The CDR3 nucleotides read TGTGCCACCAGCAGTGGCGCGGAACTCCTACAAAACAATGAGCAGTTCTTC.

V and J are TRBV11-3 and TRBJ2-7; the match to TRBD1 covers 7 bases. There are 15 residues in the CDR3. V shed 3 bases and J 2 bases; nucleotides not matched to a gene: 7. CDR1 and CDR2 from the germline V gene are SGHNT and YENEEA. The CDR3 loop is CASSFSSTGAYEQYF. In DNA, the CDR3 is TGTGCCAGCAGCTTTTCGTCTACAGGGGCCTACGAGCAGTACTTC. The entire variable domain, with the rest obtained from reference TRBV11-3 and TRBJ2-7, is as follows: EAGVVQSPRYKIIEKKQPVAFWCNPISGHNTLYWYLQNLGQGPELLIRYENEEAVDDSQLPKDRFSAERLKGVDSTLKIQPAELGDSAVYLCASSFSSTGAYEQYFGPGTRLTVT.

V usage is TRBV7-9 and J usage is TRBJ1-4; the match to TRBD1 covers 9 bases. J gave up 8 bases and V 7 bases, and 11 bases lay outside the gene matches. Per the germline V gene, CDR1 is SEHNR and CDR2 is FQNEAQ (reference sequence). This CDR3 spans 15 amino acids. The CDR3 region has the DNA TGTGCCAGCAAGGGACAGGGAATTTCTGGGGAAAAACTGTTTTTT. Encoded protein: CASKGQGISGEKLFF. The full variable domain, in which reference TRBV7-9 and TRBJ1-4 provide the parts outside the CDR3, is DTGVSQNPRHKITKRGQNVTFRCDPISEHNRLYWYRQTLGQGPEFLTYFQNEAQLEKSRLLSDRFSAERPKGSFSTLEIQRTEQGDSAMYLCASKGQGISGEKLFFGSGTQLSVL.

The rearrangement uses TRBV7-6 and TRBJ1-5, with 7 positions matching TRBD1. Unmatched junction bases numbered 3, after V lost 2 bases and J lost 2 bases. The CDR3 extends over 15 amino acids. CDR1 and CDR2 (germline): SGHVS, FNYEAQ. The CDR3 region is CASSLRQGGNQPQHF. DNA for the CDR3: TGTGCCAGCAGCTTAAGGCAGGGGGGCAATCAGCCCCAGCATTTT.

The chain employs TRBV19 and TRBJ2-5, with 10 positions matching TRBD2. Germline V gives CDR1 LNHDA, CDR2 SQIVND (reference sequence). J was trimmed by 5 bases and V by 5 bases; bases with no gene match: 5. The length of the CDR3 is 14 residues. The CDR3 coding sequence is TGTGCCAGTAGTTCCCTAGCGGGAGTTGAGACCCAGTACTTC. It translates to CASSSLAGVETQYF.

The chain joins TRBV27 to TRBJ1-5, with a weak D call TRBD1 (6 bases). Germline CDR1 MNHEY, CDR2 SMNVEV (reference sequence). The V end lost 6 bases, the J end lost 6 bases, and 15 bases lay between the germline ends. The CDR3 is made up of 14 amino acids. The CDR3 protein is CASRIDRYGQPQHF. CDR3 DNA: TGTGCCAGCAGGATCGACAGGTACGGTCAGCCCCAGCATTTT.

V gene TRBV4-2 combines with J gene TRBJ2-5; 11 positions match TRBD2. Looked up from germline, CDR1 is LGHNA and CDR2 is YNFKEQ. J was trimmed by 6 bases and V by 3 bases; bases with no gene match: 9. This CDR3 spans 16 amino acids. The CDR3 reads CASSQRHSGGAKTQYF. The CDR3 DNA sequence: TGTGCCAGCAGCCAGAGACATAGCGGGGGGGCGAAGACCCAGTACTTC.